Presented here are 24 T cell receptor beta chains from one specimen sequenced in a study of blood T cell repertoires in COVID-19. Profiled with immunoSEQ multiplex PCR; TCRdb holds only in-frame clones, not every one. The sample has more than 70,000 clones, roughly three quarters seen once. Sequencing input: peripheral blood. All receptors come from a human donor in a cohort sampled during active COVID-19.

The rearrangement joins TRBV7-9 to TRBJ1-2; D is uncertain. V was trimmed by 3 bases and J by 8 bases, leaving 16 bases between them. The CDR3 has 14 amino acids. CDR1 is SEHNR, CDR2 FQNEAQ, per germline (reference sequence). CDR3 in amino acids: CASSLKGGPGGYTF. CDR3 nucleotides: TGTGCCAGCAGCTTGAAGGGAGGGCCTGGGGGCTACACCTTC.

V gene TRBV7-9 combines with J gene TRBJ2-2; TRBD1 aligns across 9 bases. Unmatched junction bases numbered 12, after V lost 3 bases and J lost 4 bases. Per the germline V gene, CDR1 is SEHNR and CDR2 is FQNEAQ (reference sequence). The CDR3 has 18 residues. In DNA, the CDR3 is TGTGCCAGCAGCTTGGGGTACCGGGACAGGGAGTCCACCGGGGAGCTGTTTTTT. This codes for CASSLGYRDRESTGELFF.

The chain links TRBV11-1 to TRBJ2-7; D is possibly TRBD1 (5 bases). The CDR3 is 12 residues long. V was trimmed by 8 bases and J by 6 bases, leaving 14 bases between them. CDR1 SGHAT and CDR2 FQDESV come from the germline V gene (reference sequence). The chain's CDR3 is CASGRARSEQYF. The DNA of the CDR3 is TGTGCCAGCGGCAGGGCTCGGAGCGAGCAGTACTTC.

V is TRBV27 and J is TRBJ1-1, with 7 bases lining up with TRBD1. V lost 5 bases and J lost 4; bases outside the gene matches: 7. The CDR3 runs to 14 residues. Per germline, CDR1 MNHEY and CDR2 SMNVEV (reference sequence). In DNA form, the CDR3 reads TGTGCCAGCAGTCGGGACAGAAGAGTCACTGAAGCTTTCTTT. Its translation is CASSRDRRVTEAFF.

The chain couples TRBV5-1 to TRBJ2-1; TRBD1 is a possible D gene (6 bases). V was pared by 4 bases and J by 0 bases, with 11 bases between. CDR3 size: 15 residues. CDR1 SGHRS and CDR2 YFSETQ come from the germline V gene. CDR3 in DNA: TGCGCCAGCAGCGATCAGGGGAGCTCCTACAATGAGCAGTTCTTC. It specifies CASSDQGSSYNEQFF.

The V and J genes are TRBV7-9 and TRBJ2-3, with 9 bases lining up with TRBD1. The V gene end was trimmed by 4 bases and the J gene end by 4 bases; junction bases not matched to a gene: 9. CDR3 length: 16 amino acids. Germline values: CDR1 SEHNR, CDR2 FQNEAQ (reference sequence). The CDR3 DNA sequence: TGTGCCAGCAGCTCACGGACAGGGGAAGTGGCAGATACGCAGTATTTT. This sequence encodes CASSSRTGEVADTQYF.

This clone has only one observation. The chain is built from TRBV7-2 and TRBJ2-1, with 14 bases fitting TRBD2. Germline CDR1 reads SGHTA; CDR2 reads FQGNSA. The CDR3 runs to 17 residues. The J segment lost 7 bases and the V segment lost 1 base, leaving 6 bases of the junction unmatched. In nucleotides, the CDR3 is TGTGCCAGCAGCTTAGGGGGACTAGCGGGGGCCTTTAATGAGCAGTTCTTC. Translating it yields CASSLGGLAGAFNEQFF.

This clone turned up a few times. The rearrangement joins TRBV6-1 to TRBJ1-4; D is ambiguous. Germline V gene sequence: CDR1 MNHNS, CDR2 SASEGT. The CDR3 runs to 15 residues. The V end was cut by 2 bases, the J end by 8 bases, with 15 bases between. The CDR3 loop reads CASSERSWAVEKLFF. In nucleotides, the CDR3 is TGTGCCAGCAGTGAAAGGTCCTGGGCAGTCGAAAAACTGTTTTTT.

The V and J genes are TRBV30 and TRBJ2-2; weak D call: TRBD1 (5 bases). V lost 2 bases and J 7 bases, leaving 11 bases between the germline ends. This CDR3 is 13 amino acids long. Per germline, CDR1 GTSNPN and CDR2 SVGIG (reference sequence). The CDR3 spells CAWSFRVDGELFF. CDR3 in DNA: TGTGCCTGGAGTTTCAGGGTCGACGGGGAGCTGTTTTTT.

J is TRBJ2-7 and V is TRBV5-1; no clear D. Trimming took off 0 bases at V and 3 bases at J, with 10 bases between the two ends. Per germline, CDR1 SGHRS and CDR2 YFSETQ. The CDR3 is made up of 14 amino acids. CDR3 coding DNA: TGCGCCAGCAGCTTGGGCCCTATGAACTACGAGCAGTACTTC. Amino acids: CASSLGPMNYEQYF.

This chain's CDR3 is CASSSRENTEAFF. The DNA of the CDR3 is TGTGCCAGCAGCTCCCGGGAGAACACTGAAGCTTTCTTT. The V and J genes are TRBV11-3 and TRBJ1-1, with D hard to call. Trimming left V 4 bases short and J 1 base short, with 7 bases between. This CDR3 has 13 residues. Looked up from germline, CDR1 is SGHNT and CDR2 is YENEEA.

The V gene is TRBV4-2, the J gene TRBJ2-2, with D perhaps matching TRBD2 (6 bases). The CDR3 loop spans 14 amino acids. V lost 4 bases and J 4 bases, leaving 10 bases between the germline ends. Germline V lookup: CDR1 LGHNA, CDR2 YNFKEQ. Here the CDR3 reads CASSPPEGTGELFF. In DNA, the CDR3 is TGTGCCAGCAGCCCCCCGGAGGGCACCGGGGAGCTGTTTTTT.

The V call is TRBV19, the J call TRBJ2-1, with 9 nucleotides matching TRBD2. The germline CDR1 and CDR2 sequences are LNHDA and SQIVND (reference sequence). The trim removed 3 bases at V and 7 bases at J, leaving 4 bases unmatched. This CDR3 spans 14 amino acids. CDR3 nucleotides: TGTGCCAGTAGTATTAGCGGGAGTAGGAATGAGCAGTTCTTC. Amino acids: CASSISGSRNEQFF.

The rearrangement links TRBV5-6 to TRBJ2-7; 10 bases line up with TRBD2. V trimming: 1 base; J trimming: 0 bases; junction bases outside the gene matches: 7. CDR1 is SGHDT and CDR2 is YYEEEE in the germline V gene. The CDR3 totals 17 residues. The CDR3 nucleotides are TGTGCCAGCAGCTTGTACGTTTCTAGCGGGAGCTCCTACGAGCAGTACTTC. Its protein is CASSLYVSSGSSYEQYF.

V is TRBV19 and J is TRBJ2-1; D may be TRBD2 (5 bases). The V and J ends lost 3 bases and 0 bases respectively, with 15 bases between them. This CDR3 is 17 amino acids long. The germline CDR1 and CDR2 sequences are LNHDA and SQIVND (reference sequence). The CDR3 DNA follows: TGTGCCAGTAGTATCCGGTTTGCAGCGGCCTCCTACAATGAGCAGTTCTTC. It yields the protein CASSIRFAAASYNEQFF.

V gene TRBV19 combines with J gene TRBJ2-5; D remains ambiguous. The CDR3 is made up of 12 amino acids. With 2 bases removed from V and 7 bases from J, the gap between germline ends came to 8 bases. Germline CDR1 reads LNHDA; CDR2 reads SQIVND (reference sequence). In DNA form, the CDR3 reads TGTGCCAGTAGTATACCACCCGGGACCCAGTACTTC. It translates to CASSIPPGTQYF.

The chain couples TRBV15 to TRBJ2-3, with D uncertain. The CDR3 loop spans 14 amino acids. V lost 0 bases to trimming and J lost 0 bases, with 4 bases between them. CDR1 and CDR2 (germline): LNHNV, YYDKDF (reference sequence). This CDR3 reads CATSRDLSTDTQYF. The CDR3 bases are TGTGCCACCAGCAGAGATCTCAGCACAGATACGCAGTATTTT. The variable domain in full, completed from reference TRBV15 and TRBJ2-3, reads DAMVIQNPRYQVTQFGKPVTLSCSQTLNHNVMYWYQQKSSQAPKLLFHYYDKDFNNEADTPDNFQSRRPNTSFCFLDIRSPGLGDTAMYLCATSRDLSTDTQYFGPGTRLTVL.

The chain uses TRBV4-3 and TRBJ2-1; 7 bases are shared with TRBD2. There are 13 residues in the CDR3. Germline lookup yields CDR1 LGHNA and CDR2 YSLEER. J was trimmed by 0 bases and V by 8 bases; bases with no gene match: 1. The CDR3 nucleotides read TGCGCCAGCGGCGGGAGCTCCTACAATGAGCAGTTCTTC. This translates into CASGGSSYNEQFF.

The chain combines TRBV15 with TRBJ2-2; TRBD2 agrees at 7 bases. The CDR3 spans 18 residues. Unmatched junction bases numbered 10, after V lost 1 base and J lost 2 bases. Per germline, CDR1 LNHNV and CDR2 YYDKDF (reference sequence). CDR3 sequence (DNA): TGTGCCACCAGCAGAGTACTAGCGCTAAGGAGAAACACCGGGGAGCTGTTTTTT. Its translation is CATSRVLALRRNTGELFF.

The DNA for the CDR3 is TGTGCCACCAGCAGAGGGGGGCGGTTCGGGTGGAACGAGCAGTACTTC. As protein: CATSRGGRFGWNEQYF. The chain links TRBV15 to TRBJ2-7; D is possibly TRBD1 (6 bases). Germline V gene data show CDR1 as LNHNV and CDR2 as YYDKDF (reference sequence). Trimming took off 1 base at V and 5 bases at J, with 18 bases between the two ends. The CDR3 has 16 residues. The full variable domain, completed using reference TRBV15 and TRBJ2-7, is DAMVIQNPRYQVTQFGKPVTLSCSQTLNHNVMYWYQQKSSQAPKLLFHYYDKDFNNEADTPDNFQSRRPNTSFCFLDIRSPGLGDTAMYLCATSRGGRFGWNEQYFGPGTRLTVT.

V usage is TRBV25-1 and J usage is TRBJ2-1; D call uncertain. This CDR3 is 11 amino acids long. The V gene lost 1 base and the J gene lost 9 bases, with 4 bases spanning the gap. Germline assignment: CDR1 MGHDK and CDR2 SYGVNS. CDR3 region: CASSESGEQFF. The CDR3 DNA sequence: TGTGCCAGCAGTGAATCCGGTGAGCAGTTCTTC.

The chain uses TRBV6-6 and TRBJ1-1; 7 bases map to TRBD1. CDR3 length equals 13 residues. V shed 6 bases, J shed 1 base, and the junction held 2 bases outside the gene matches. CDR1 MNHNY and CDR2 SVGAGI come from the germline V gene (reference sequence). CDR3 nucleotide sequence: TGTGCCAGCAGCGGGACAGCGAACACTGAAGCTTTCTTT. Protein: CASSGTANTEAFF.

This chain connects TRBV5-4 to TRBJ1-3; 7 bases fit TRBD1. The CDR3 is 15 residues long. Germline CDR1 reads SGHNT; CDR2 reads YYREEE (reference sequence). V lost 5 bases, J lost 0 bases, and 5 bases stayed unmatched. CDR3 DNA sequence: TGTGCCAGCAGTCAAGACAGGGACTCTGGAAACACCATATATTTT. This gives the protein CASSQDRDSGNTIYF.

This chain uses TRBV28 with TRBJ2-5; D is ambiguous. The germline gives CDR1 MDHEN, CDR2 SYDVKM. With 4 bases removed from V and 5 bases from J, the gap between germline ends came to 8 bases. The CDR3 sequence is 12 residues long. The CDR3 nucleotides read TGTGCCAGCAGTTCCCCCAGGGAGACCCAGTACTTC. Translating gives CASSSPRETQYF. Drawing the rest from reference TRBV28 and TRBJ2-5, the complete variable domain is DVKVTQSSRYLVKRTGEKVFLECVQDMDHENMFWYRQDPGLGLRLIYFSYDVKMKEKGDIPEGYSVSREKKERFSLILESASTNQTSMYLCASSSPRETQYFGPGTRLLVL.